A single TCR beta chain is shown here with its context. Its antigen remains unidentified. The sample comes from a study of lymphopenia after photon versus proton radiotherapy. General study findings and limits: Better survival with proton therapy was suggested as possible, not demonstrated. After the lymphocyte nadir, photon-treated repertoires showed oligoclonal expansion, especially of CD8+ Temra cells. Relative stability marked proton patients; photon patients lost diversity and naive cells. Larger post-nadir TCR diversity loss correlated inversely with survival in deceased patients.

Repertoires were generated with immunoSEQ multiplex PCR, while TCRdb's copy carries only in-frame clones and drops some. The data hold about 17,000 clones, with roughly 90% observed a single time. V dropped 6 bases and J dropped 6; count of bases not matched to a gene: 8. The V gene's germline CDR1 is MNHNY and CDR2 SVGAGI (reference sequence). This CDR3 region has 15 residues. Sequencing used peripheral blood, obtained from a patient treated with photon-based radiotherapy. This chain connects TRBV6-6 to TRBJ2-1, with 10 bases aligning to TRBD1. This clonotype originated in a woman between 40 and 50 years old with cholangiocarcinoma. CDR3 coding DNA: TGTGCCAGCAGACGACAGGGGGCGGCAATCAATGAGCAGTTCTTC. This translates into CASRRQGAAINEQFF.